This T cell receptor (beta chain) was sequenced for a study of T cell responses to AZD1222 COVID-19 vaccine. Using immunoSEQ multiplex PCR, the repertoire was profiled, and TCRdb retains in-frame clones only, with some absent. The sample lists 120,000 or so clones; 80% to 90% were seen once. Study results and limitations: Of spike-specific TCRs, nearly half reportedly target regions left unmutated in variants. The study found Spike-specific TCR breadth and depth rose after two AZD1222 doses. There were mostly white British donors and more females than males, and clonal diversity was possibly underestimated. Repertoire collection took place solely once the T cell response had peaked.

Germline V lookup: CDR1 SEHNR, CDR2 FQNEAQ (reference sequence). Between the trimmed V and J ends, which lost 0 bases and 5 bases, there was a span of 4 bases. This CDR3 spans 12 amino acids. Worth noting for this clone: Its antigen remains unidentified.

Sequences were derived from peripheral blood, sampled on day 0 of MenACWY control vaccination. The sequence was collected from an adult in good health. The chain uses TRBV7-9 and TRBJ1-2; no reliable D call. CDR3: CASSLASYGYTF. CDR3 sequence (DNA): TGTGCCAGCAGCTTAGCCTCATATGGCTACACCTTC. The full variable domain, rest sourced from reference TRBV7-9 and TRBJ1-2, is DTGVSQNPRHKITKRGQNVTFRCDPISEHNRLYWYRQTLGQGPEFLTYFQNEAQLEKSRLLSDRFSAERPKGSFSTLEIQRTEQGDSAMYLCASSLASYGYTFGSGTRLTVV.